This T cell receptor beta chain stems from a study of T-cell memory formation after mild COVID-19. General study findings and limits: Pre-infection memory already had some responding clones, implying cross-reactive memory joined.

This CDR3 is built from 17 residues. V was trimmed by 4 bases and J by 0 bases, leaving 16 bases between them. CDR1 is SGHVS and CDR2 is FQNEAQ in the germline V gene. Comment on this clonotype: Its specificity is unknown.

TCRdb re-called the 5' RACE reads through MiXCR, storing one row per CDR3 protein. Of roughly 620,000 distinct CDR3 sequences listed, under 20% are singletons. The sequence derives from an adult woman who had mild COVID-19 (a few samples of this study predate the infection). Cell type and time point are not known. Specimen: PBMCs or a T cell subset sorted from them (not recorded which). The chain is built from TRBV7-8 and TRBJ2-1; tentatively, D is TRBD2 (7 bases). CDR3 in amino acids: CASSWGGGVDSYNEQFF. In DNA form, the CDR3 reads TGTGCCAGCAGCTGGGGCGGGGGCGTCGACTCCTACAATGAGCAGTTCTTC.